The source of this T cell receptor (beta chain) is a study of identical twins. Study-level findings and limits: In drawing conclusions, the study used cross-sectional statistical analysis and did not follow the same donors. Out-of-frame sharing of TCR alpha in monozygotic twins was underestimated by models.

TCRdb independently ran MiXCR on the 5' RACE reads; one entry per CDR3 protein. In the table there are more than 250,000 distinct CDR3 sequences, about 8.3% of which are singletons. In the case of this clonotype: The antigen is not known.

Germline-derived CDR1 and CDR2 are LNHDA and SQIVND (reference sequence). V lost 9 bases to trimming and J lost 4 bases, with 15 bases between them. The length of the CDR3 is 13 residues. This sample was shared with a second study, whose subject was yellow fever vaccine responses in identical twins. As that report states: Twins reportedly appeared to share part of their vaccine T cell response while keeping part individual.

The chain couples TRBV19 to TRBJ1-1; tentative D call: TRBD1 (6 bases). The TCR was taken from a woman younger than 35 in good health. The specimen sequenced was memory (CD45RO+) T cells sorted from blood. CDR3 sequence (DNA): TGTGCCAGCGGGGGGGGCGCGGTCACTGAAGCTTTCTTT. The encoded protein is CASGGGAVTEAFF.